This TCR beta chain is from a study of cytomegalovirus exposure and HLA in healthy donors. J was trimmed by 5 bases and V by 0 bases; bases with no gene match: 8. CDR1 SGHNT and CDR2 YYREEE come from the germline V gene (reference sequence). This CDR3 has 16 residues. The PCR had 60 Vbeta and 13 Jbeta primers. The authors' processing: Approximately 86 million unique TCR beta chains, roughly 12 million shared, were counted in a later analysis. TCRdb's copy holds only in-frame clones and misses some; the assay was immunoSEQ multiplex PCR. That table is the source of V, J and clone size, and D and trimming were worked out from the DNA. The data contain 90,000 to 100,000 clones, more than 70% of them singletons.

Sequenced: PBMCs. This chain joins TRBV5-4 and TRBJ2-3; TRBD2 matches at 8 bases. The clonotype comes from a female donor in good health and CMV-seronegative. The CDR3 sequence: CASSLASGLTRDTQYF. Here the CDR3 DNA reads TGTGCCAGCAGCTTGGCTAGCGGGTTGACAAGAGATACGCAGTATTTT.